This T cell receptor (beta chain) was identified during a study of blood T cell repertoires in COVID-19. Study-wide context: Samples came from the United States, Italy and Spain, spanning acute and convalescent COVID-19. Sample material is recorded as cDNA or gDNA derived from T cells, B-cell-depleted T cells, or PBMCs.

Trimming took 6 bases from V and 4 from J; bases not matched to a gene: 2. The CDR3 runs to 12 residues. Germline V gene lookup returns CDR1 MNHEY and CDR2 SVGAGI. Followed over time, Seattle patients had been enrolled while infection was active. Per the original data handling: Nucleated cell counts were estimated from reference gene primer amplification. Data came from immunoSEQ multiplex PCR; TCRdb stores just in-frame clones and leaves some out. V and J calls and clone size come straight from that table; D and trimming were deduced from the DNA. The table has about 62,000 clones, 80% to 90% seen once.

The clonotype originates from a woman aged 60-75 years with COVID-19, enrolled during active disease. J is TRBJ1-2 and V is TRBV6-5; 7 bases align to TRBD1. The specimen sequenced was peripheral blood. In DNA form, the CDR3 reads TGTGCCAGCAGGGGACAGAGCTATGGCTACACCTTC. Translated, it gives CASRGQSYGYTF.